The source of this T cell receptor beta chain is a study of regulatory T cells in long-lasting Graves disease. General study results and limits: Tissue studied was limited to peripheral blood, excluding thyroid tissue.

This clonotype has a handful of counts. Its target is unknown. The authors built TCR beta libraries using iRepertoire HTBI primers and Arm-PCR of CDR3 regions. TCRdb processed the multiplex PCR reads anew with MiXCR; each CDR3 protein has one entry. Of hundreds of thousands of distinct CDR3 sequences in the sample, 15% to 20% were seen once. This CDR3 contains 14 residues. Germline lookup yields CDR1 MGHDK and CDR2 SYGVNS. V trimming: 10 bases; J trimming: 7 bases; junction bases outside the gene matches: 10. The time point here: newly diagnosed GD, antithyroid drugs for less than 3 months. RNA extracted from PBMCs served as the sequencing template. In this cohort, patients came from an endocrinology department located in Xi'an, China. The data were also submitted as part of a second study, on T cells in Graves' hyperthyroidism and ophthalmopathy.

Sequences were derived from peripheral blood mononuclear cells (PBMCs), sampled at new diagnosis, from a patient treated with antithyroid drugs. V usage is TRBV25-1 and J usage is TRBJ1-4, with 9 bases matching TRBD1. The receptor was isolated from a man between 35 and 55 years old with Graves disease. The CDR3 loop reads CATSHRGLREKLFF. The CDR3 DNA follows: TGTGCCACGTCACACAGGGGGCTGCGTGAAAAACTGTTTTTT.